These 27 T cell receptor beta chains were sequenced from one sample in a study of PD-L1 blockade in urothelial cancer. Only in-frame clones appear in the TCRdb table, and some are missing; sequencing was by immunoSEQ multiplex PCR. The table has over 100,000 clones, about 88% seen once. Time point indicated: pretreatment peripheral blood. This sample comprised PBMCs, obtained around atezolizumab (anti-PD-L1) treatment. The receptors come from a man aged 45 to 65 with urothelial cancer.

The chain recombines TRBV10-3 with TRBJ2-3; 9 bases line up with TRBD1. The CDR3 is 16 residues long. Trimming took 5 bases from V and 7 from J; bases not matched to a gene: 13. Germline V lookup: CDR1 ENHRY, CDR2 SYGVKD. The CDR3 nucleotides read TGTGCCATCAGTAACCGACAGGGGGAGCTATCAAATACGCAGTATTTT. The encoded protein is CAISNRQGELSNTQYF.

In this sample, this clone turned up a few times. The chain carries TRBV2 and TRBJ2-7; 7 bases line up with TRBD2. V was pared by 8 bases and J by 3 bases, with 13 bases of the junction left unmatched. The CDR3 runs 15 residues. CDR1 is SNHLY, CDR2 FYNNEI, per germline. The CDR3 sequence: CASFGGASGNYEQYF. The DNA of the CDR3 is TGTGCCAGCTTTGGAGGTGCTAGCGGAAACTACGAGCAGTACTTC. Variable domain in full (rest from reference TRBV2 and TRBJ2-7): EPEVTQTPSHQVTQMGQEVILRCVPISNHLYFYWYRQILGQKVEFLVSFYNNEISEKSEIFDDQFSVERPDGSNFTLKIRSTKLEDSAMYFCASFGGASGNYEQYFGPGTRLTVT.

The chain is built from TRBV27 and TRBJ2-5; a weak D match, TRBD2 (5 bases). V was cut by 5 bases and J by 5 bases, with 9 bases left in between. The CDR3 loop spans 12 amino acids. Germline V gene lookup returns CDR1 MNHEY and CDR2 SMNVEV (reference sequence). CDR3 DNA: TGTGCCAGCAGTAGTAGAGGGGAGACCCAGTACTTC. Translating gives CASSSRGETQYF.

The CDR3 here is CASNDGGGTSGELFF. In DNA form, the CDR3 reads TGTGCCAGTAACGACGGCGGGGGGACCTCCGGGGAGCTGTTTTTT. The V gene is TRBV19, the J gene TRBJ2-2, with 8 bases that match TRBD2. Germline lookup yields CDR1 LNHDA and CDR2 SQIVND (reference sequence). This CDR3 contains 15 residues. The V and J ends lost 7 bases and 6 bases, in that order; junction bases with no gene match: 10.

The rearrangement links TRBV7-2 to TRBJ1-1; tentatively, D is TRBD1 (6 bases). CDR3 length equals 16 residues. CDR1 is SGHTA and CDR2 is FQGNSA in the germline V gene. The V and J ends lost 4 bases and 6 bases respectively, with 21 bases between them. The CDR3 DNA reads TGTGCCAGCAGCTCACAGGGTTTAGGGTCAAACGCTGAAGCTTTCTTT. This sequence encodes CASSSQGLGSNAEAFF.

The DNA of the CDR3 is TGTGCCAGTAGCGGGACAGGAGACTATGGCTACACCTTC. Translation: CASSGTGDYGYTF. The rearrangement uses TRBV19 and TRBJ1-2; 8 bases are shared with TRBD1. V was clipped by 6 bases and J by 3 bases; unmatched bases: 3. The CDR3 runs 13 residues. The germline gives CDR1 LNHDA, CDR2 SQIVND (reference sequence).

J is TRBJ1-6 and V is TRBV27; tentative D call: TRBD1 (5 bases). This CDR3 has 14 amino acids. Per the germline V gene, CDR1 is MNHEY and CDR2 is SMNVEV (reference sequence). V was trimmed by 7 bases and J by 9 bases, leaving 16 bases between them. The CDR3 here is CASKRAGLVSPLHF. In nucleotides, the CDR3 is TGTGCCAGCAAACGGGCAGGGTTGGTTTCACCCCTCCACTTT.

V and J are TRBV18 and TRBJ2-3, with 10 bases identical to TRBD1. Per the germline V gene, CDR1 is KGHSH and CDR2 is LQKENI. CDR3 size: 17 residues. After removal of 6 bases from V and 4 bases from J, the junction contained 13 bases not matched to a gene. The CDR3 nucleotides read TGTGCCAGCTCTTCGGGGCTCGGGACAGGGGAAGCAGATACGCAGTATTTT. It yields the protein CASSSGLGTGEADTQYF.

This sequence joins TRBV7-6 and TRBJ1-3; D ambiguous. V lost 5 bases, J lost 3 bases, and 14 bases lay in between. Germline values: CDR1 SGHVS, CDR2 FNYEAQ. This CDR3 contains 15 residues. The CDR3 sequence: CASSPRVTDGNTIYF. CDR3 sequence (DNA): TGTGCCAGCAGCCCGAGGGTAACGGATGGAAACACCATATATTTT.

The table lists this clone with a count of one. The V call is TRBV6-5, the J call TRBJ2-1; D call uncertain. The V end was cut by 4 bases, the J end by 7 bases, with 8 bases between. CDR1 and CDR2 from the germline V gene are MNHEY and SVGAGI. This CDR3 is built from 12 residues. The CDR3 loop is CASSSVLNEQFF. For the CDR3, the DNA is TGTGCCAGCAGTTCGGTCCTGAATGAGCAGTTCTTC.

V and J are TRBV7-6 and TRBJ2-2, with 8 nucleotides matching TRBD2. The germline CDR1 and CDR2 sequences are SGHVS and FNYEAQ. The CDR3 loop spans 17 amino acids. Germline trimming cut 2 bases from V and 6 bases from J; bases unmatched to any gene: 11. The CDR3 loop is CASSLISWREVAGELFF. CDR3 nucleotides: TGTGCCAGCAGCTTAATCTCCTGGCGGGAGGTCGCCGGGGAGCTGTTTTTT. Full variable domain (rest looked up from reference TRBV7-6 and TRBJ2-2): GAGVSQSPRYKVTKRGQDVALRCDPISGHVSLYWYRQALGQGPEFLTYFNYEAQQDKSGLPNDRFSAERPEGSISTLTIQRTEQRDSAMYRCASSLISWREVAGELFFGEGSRLTVL.

The chain couples TRBV11-2 to TRBJ2-7; TRBD1 matches 8 bases. In germline, CDR1 is SGHAT, CDR2 FQNNGV. The CDR3 extends over 13 amino acids. With V trimmed by 0 bases and J by 6 bases, 1 base remained unmatched. CDR3: CASSLEQGGEQYF. CDR3 coding DNA: TGTGCCAGCAGCTTAGAACAGGGGGGCGAGCAGTACTTC.

J is TRBJ1-1 and V is TRBV6-5; possible D gene TRBD1, 6 bases. Trimming removed 4 bases at V and 1 base at J, with 16 bases between. The CDR3 totals 16 residues. Germline assignment: CDR1 MNHEY and CDR2 SVGAGI. The CDR3 loop is CASSLSWTASNTEAFF. The CDR3 nucleotides are TGTGCCAGCAGTTTGAGTTGGACAGCATCGAACACTGAAGCTTTCTTT.

The chain employs TRBV5-1 and TRBJ2-1, with 7 bases lining up with TRBD1. This CDR3 has 14 residues. CDR1 and CDR2 from the germline V gene are SGHRS and YFSETQ. J was trimmed by 8 bases and V by 0 bases; bases with no gene match: 5. CDR3 DNA sequence: TGCGCCAGCAGCTTGGCCAGGGACAGAGATGAGCAGTTCTTC. It specifies CASSLARDRDEQFF.

The chain carries TRBV19 and TRBJ2-2, with no clear D. The V end lost 7 bases, the J end lost 1 base, and 7 bases lay between the germline ends. Germline assignment: CDR1 LNHDA and CDR2 SQIVND (reference sequence). The CDR3 is 13 residues long. For the CDR3, the DNA is TGTGCCAGTATCACTCAGAACACCGGGGAGCTGTTTTTT. Its protein product is CASITQNTGELFF.

The J gene is TRBJ2-1, the V gene TRBV28, with TRBD2 as a possible D gene (5 bases). Germline CDR1 reads MDHEN; CDR2 reads SYDVKM. The CDR3 length is 14 residues. Trimming stripped 7 bases from V and 0 bases from J, with 10 bases between. The chain's CDR3 is CASNRGSSYNEQFF. The CDR3 DNA is TGTGCCAGCAACAGAGGGAGCTCCTACAATGAGCAGTTCTTC. Drawing the rest from reference TRBV28 and TRBJ2-1, the complete variable domain is DVKVTQSSRYLVKRTGEKVFLECVQDMDHENMFWYRQDPGLGLRLIYFSYDVKMKEKGDIPEGYSVSREKKERFSLILESASTNQTSMYLCASNRGSSYNEQFFGPGTRLTVL.

In the case of this clone: The same CDR3 can be traced to other DNA sequences in this sample. V and J are TRBV5-1 and TRBJ1-2; no reliable D call. Per germline, CDR1 SGHRS and CDR2 YFSETQ. With 0 bases removed from V and 4 bases from J, the gap between germline ends came to 4 bases. This CDR3 region has 12 residues. The CDR3 is CASSLAGYGYTF. The CDR3 coding sequence is TGCGCCAGCAGCTTGGCCGGCTATGGCTACACCTTC.

The chain employs TRBV2 and TRBJ2-7; no firm D call. This CDR3 contains 15 residues. V dropped 1 base and J dropped 5 bases, with 15 bases sitting between them. The germline V gene has CDR1 SNHLY and CDR2 FYNNEI. The CDR3 is CASSEGVLGRNEQYF. The CDR3 DNA reads as TGTGCCAGCAGTGAAGGGGTTTTGGGCAGGAACGAGCAGTACTTC.

The table lists this clone with a count of one. The rearrangement uses TRBV7-6 and TRBJ1-1; D not resolved. From germline, CDR1 is SGHVS and CDR2 FNYEAQ. V lost 2 bases, J lost 4 bases, and 11 bases lay in between. There are 14 residues in the CDR3. The CDR3 loop reads CASSLNSGFTEAFF. For the CDR3, the DNA is TGTGCCAGCAGCTTAAACAGCGGTTTCACTGAAGCTTTCTTT.

This clone turned up a few times. The gene calls are TRBV5-5 and TRBJ2-5, with 12 bases aligning to TRBD1. With 0 bases clipped from V and 5 bases from J, the junction kept 5 bases outside the gene matches. Per the germline V gene, CDR1 is SGHKS and CDR2 is YYEKEE (reference sequence). CDR3 length equals 16 residues. This CDR3 is CASSLVGTGGLETQYF. CDR3 nucleotide sequence: TGTGCCAGCAGCTTGGTGGGGACAGGGGGCCTGGAGACCCAGTACTTC.

This chain uses TRBV7-9 with TRBJ2-1; the match to TRBD1 covers 8 bases. The CDR3 extends over 13 amino acids. The germline V gene encodes CDR1 SEHNR and CDR2 FQNEAQ (reference sequence). V lost 0 bases to trimming and J lost 9 bases; unmatched junction nucleotides: 1. The CDR3 DNA is TGTGCCAGCAGCTTAGCAGGACAGGGTGAGCAGTTCTTC. The encoded protein is CASSLAGQGEQFF.

CDR3 sequence: CASRDQGARELFLSTDTQYF. CDR3 DNA sequence: TGTGCCAGCAGAGACCAGGGGGCTCGGGAGCTCTTCCTTAGCACAGATACGCAGTATTTT. This rearrangement joins TRBV2 to TRBJ2-3, with 8 bases fitting TRBD1. The CDR3 is made up of 20 amino acids. The V gene's germline CDR1 is SNHLY and CDR2 FYNNEI. The junction had 20 bases not matched to a gene; V was cut back by 6 bases and J by 0 bases.

This clone was recorded a few times. This chain uses TRBV4-1 with TRBJ2-3, with D possibly TRBD2 on 5 matching bases. Germline-derived CDR1 and CDR2 are MGHRA and YSYEKL. The V end lost 5 bases, the J end lost 2 bases, and 14 bases lay between the germline ends. The CDR3 covers 15 residues. The CDR3 nucleotides are TGCGCCAGCAGCTCAGGAGGCTTCGTCACAGATACGCAGTATTTT. Amino acid sequence: CASSSGGFVTDTQYF.

About this clone itself: This sample also contains other DNA sequences that code for the same CDR3. The genes are TRBV19 and TRBJ2-3; TRBD2 matches 8 bases. CDR1 and CDR2 from the germline V gene are LNHDA and SQIVND (reference sequence). This CDR3 comprises 17 residues. V lost 0 bases, J lost 3 bases, and 8 bases stayed unmatched. The CDR3 reads CASSIDSAGGGTDTQYF. The CDR3 DNA reads as TGTGCCAGTAGTATAGATTCGGCGGGAGGAGGAACAGATACGCAGTATTTT.

This sequence joins TRBV19 and TRBJ2-6, with D possibly TRBD1 on 6 matching bases. CDR3 size: 17 residues. V dropped 5 bases and J dropped 0 bases, with 14 bases sitting between them. Per the germline V gene, CDR1 is LNHDA and CDR2 is SQIVND (reference sequence). CDR3 sequence reads: CASSRSGATSGANVLTF. CDR3 nucleotide sequence: TGTGCCAGTAGTCGTTCAGGGGCCACCTCTGGGGCCAACGTCCTGACTTTC.

This chain uses TRBV6-5 with TRBJ1-5; D unresolved. The germline V gene has CDR1 MNHEY and CDR2 SVGAGI. The V end was cut by 0 bases, the J end by 7 bases, with 10 bases between. This CDR3 is built from 14 residues. For the CDR3, the DNA is TGTGCCAGCAGTTACTCTGACACTGGGCAGCCCCAGCATTTT. Amino acids: CASSYSDTGQPQHF.

The chain carries TRBV19 and TRBJ2-1; D may be TRBD2 (5 bases). The V end was cut by 7 bases, the J end by 0 bases, with 10 bases between. The CDR3 has 14 residues. Germline CDR1 is LNHDA and CDR2 is SQIVND (reference sequence). The CDR3 region has the DNA TGTGCCAGTATCGGGGATCGCTCCTACAATGAGCAGTTCTTC. Its protein product is CASIGDRSYNEQFF.